Below are 10 T cell receptor beta chains sequenced from a single sample in a study of T cells after yellow fever vaccination. TCRdb analysed the 5' RACE reads with MiXCR anew, one entry per CDR3 protein. The sample lists 200,000 to 300,000 distinct CDR3 sequences, approximately 6.3% occurring once. Here the sequenced sample was CD4+ T cells sorted from PBMCs, taken on the day of the yellow fever booster vaccination. The receptors shown here come from a man younger than 45 who received the YFV17D yellow fever vaccine.

This clonotype was seen repeatedly, ten times or more. This sequence joins TRBV6-2 or TRBV6-3 and TRBJ2-2, with 7 bases fitting TRBD1. Trimming took 11 bases from V and 2 from J; bases not matched to a gene: 5. The CDR3 covers 13 residues. CDR1 is MNHEY, CDR2 SVGEGT, per germline. CDR3 DNA: TGTGCCGCCCGACAGGGTAACACCGGGGAGCTGTTTTTT. The encoded protein is CAARQGNTGELFF.

As to this clonotype: A read error may produce the germline difference seen at one junction end. The gene calls are TRBV28 and TRBJ1-2; D not certain. This CDR3 spans 11 amino acids. Germline CDR1 is MDHEN and CDR2 is SYDVKM. CDR3 sequence (DNA): TGTGCCATCGACGGGAACTATGGCTACGCCTTC. Amino acid sequence: CAIDGNYGYAF.

J is TRBJ2-5 and V is TRBV11-2; D may be TRBD1 or TRBD2 (7 bases each). Deletions cut 5 bases from V and 4 bases from J, with 17 bases between. The CDR3 totals 15 residues. The V gene's germline CDR1 is SGHAT and CDR2 FQNNGV. The CDR3 protein is CASSQGGSSRETQYF. CDR3 nucleotides: TGTGCCAGCAGCCAGGGGGGGTCTAGTCGAGAGACCCAGTACTTC.

The table lists this clonotype with a few counts. The CDR3 loop is CASSFGRRYEQYF. The CDR3 DNA is TGTGCCAGCAGTTTCGGGAGGAGGTACGAGCAGTACTTC. This chain links TRBV12-3 or TRBV12-4 with TRBJ2-7; 7 bases are shared with TRBD2. The CDR3 has 13 amino acids. With V trimmed by 3 bases and J by 4 bases, 3 bases remained unmatched.

This chain uses TRBV7-8 with TRBJ1-5; D remains ambiguous. With 5 bases removed from V and 6 bases from J, the gap between germline ends came to 11 bases. The CDR3 covers 13 residues. Germline CDR1 reads SGHVS; CDR2 reads FQNEAQ. The CDR3 here is CASSRRAPQPQHF. The CDR3 DNA reads TGTGCCAGCAGCCGACGGGCCCCTCAGCCCCAGCATTTT.

The chain carries TRBV9 and TRBJ2-3; D remains unclear. This CDR3 is 12 amino acids long. Germline V gives CDR1 SGDLS, CDR2 YYNGEE. The ends were cut back, 3 bases at V and 9 bases at J, with 11 bases in the middle. The DNA for the CDR3 is TGTGCCAGCAGCGAGCCCAGTGCCACGCAGTATTTT. It yields the protein CASSEPSATQYF. Using reference TRBV9 and TRBJ2-3 for the parts outside the CDR3, the full variable domain is DSGVTQTPKHLITATGQRVTLRCSPRSGDLSVYWYQQSLDQGLQFLIQYYNGEERAKGNILERFSAQQFPDLHSELNLSSLELGDSALYFCASSEPSATQYFGPGTRLTVL.

This clonotype was counted many times. The chain carries TRBV20-1 and TRBJ2-5; TRBD2 matches 13 bases. CDR3 length: 15 residues. The germline V gene encodes CDR1 DFQATT and CDR2 SNEGSKA (reference sequence). V lost 7 bases, J lost 3 bases, and 8 bases stayed unmatched. DNA of the CDR3: TGCAGTGTCCCGGGACTAGCGGGATCCAAAGAGACCCAGTACTTC. This gives the protein CSVPGLAGSKETQYF.

Only a few counts were recorded for this clonotype. This chain links TRBV5-4 with TRBJ2-5; 10 nucleotides agree with TRBD2. Germline trimming cut 0 bases from V and 5 bases from J; bases unmatched to any gene: 7. The CDR3 is 16 amino acids. Germline CDR1 SGHNT, CDR2 YYREEE (reference sequence). The CDR3 region is CASSLESGRAGETQYF. CDR3 in DNA: TGTGCCAGCAGCTTGGAGAGCGGGAGGGCGGGTGAGACCCAGTACTTC.

This clonotype was counted a few times. The chain links TRBV28 to TRBJ1-4; D not certain. Trimming took off 7 bases at V and 8 bases at J, with 17 bases between the two ends. The CDR3 runs 14 residues. Germline values: CDR1 MDHEN, CDR2 SYDVKM. The CDR3 DNA reads as TGTGCCAGCACCACAACGGCGTCGATCGAAAAACTGTTTTTT. Encoded protein: CASTTTASIEKLFF.

There are many counts of this clonotype. This chain links TRBV6-2 or TRBV6-3 with TRBJ2-7, with 10 bases lining up with TRBD2. Losses at the gene ends were 4 bases for V and 5 bases for J; bases not matched to a gene: 11. CDR1 and CDR2 (germline): MNHEY, SVGEGT. The CDR3 extends over 16 amino acids. The CDR3 here is CASSSDIAGGLDEQYF. In DNA, the CDR3 is TGTGCCAGCAGTTCCGATATAGCGGGAGGATTAGACGAGCAGTACTTC.